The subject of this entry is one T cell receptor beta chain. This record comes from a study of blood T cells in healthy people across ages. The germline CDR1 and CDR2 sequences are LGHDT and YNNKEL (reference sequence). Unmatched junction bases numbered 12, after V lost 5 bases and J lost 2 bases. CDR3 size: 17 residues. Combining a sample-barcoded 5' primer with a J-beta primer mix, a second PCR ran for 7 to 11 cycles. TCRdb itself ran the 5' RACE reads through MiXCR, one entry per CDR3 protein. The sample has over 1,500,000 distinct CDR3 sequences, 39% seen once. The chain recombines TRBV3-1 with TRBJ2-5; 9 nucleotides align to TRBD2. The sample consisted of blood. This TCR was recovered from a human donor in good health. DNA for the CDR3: TGTGCCAGCAGCTCCAGGCAAGGCGGGAGGGGACAAGAGACCCAGTACTTC. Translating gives CASSSRQGGRGQETQYF.